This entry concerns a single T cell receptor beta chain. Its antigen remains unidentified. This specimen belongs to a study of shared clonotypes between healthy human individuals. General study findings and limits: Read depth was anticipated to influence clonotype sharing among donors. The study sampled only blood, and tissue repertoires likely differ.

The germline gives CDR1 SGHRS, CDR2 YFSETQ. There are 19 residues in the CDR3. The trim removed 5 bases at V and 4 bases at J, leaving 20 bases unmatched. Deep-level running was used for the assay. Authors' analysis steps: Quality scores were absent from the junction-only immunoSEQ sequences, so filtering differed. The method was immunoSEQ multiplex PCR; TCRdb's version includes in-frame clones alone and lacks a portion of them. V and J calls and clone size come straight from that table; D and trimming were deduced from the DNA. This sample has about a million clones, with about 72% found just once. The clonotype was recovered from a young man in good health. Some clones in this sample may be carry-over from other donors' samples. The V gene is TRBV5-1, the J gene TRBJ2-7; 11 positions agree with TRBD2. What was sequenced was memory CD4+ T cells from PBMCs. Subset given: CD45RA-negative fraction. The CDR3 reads CASSQTGLAGLTLGYEQYF. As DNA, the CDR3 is TGCGCCAGCAGTCAAACCGGACTAGCGGGCCTAACCCTGGGGTACGAGCAGTACTTC. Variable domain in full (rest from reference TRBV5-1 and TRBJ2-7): KAGVTQTPRYLIKTRGQQVTLSCSPISGHRSVSWYQQTPGQGLQFLFEYFSETQRNKGNFPGRFSGRQFSNSRSEMNVSTLELGDSALYLCASSQTGLAGLTLGYEQYFGPGTRLTVT.